Shown below are 7 T cell receptor beta chains from a single sample sequenced in a study of technical replicates of blood from a handful of donors. Profiled with immunoSEQ multiplex PCR; TCRdb holds only in-frame clones, not every one. The sample contains about 74,000 clones, more than 85% of which appear only once. Sequencing was done on a sample of T cells isolated from PBMCs. The receptors stem from a human donor in good health.

The count of this clone is one. This chain connects TRBV11-2 to TRBJ2-5; 10 bases are a match to TRBD2. J gave up 5 bases and V 5 bases, and 5 bases lay outside the gene matches. This CDR3 region has 14 residues. Germline V gene lookup returns CDR1 SGHAT and CDR2 FQNNGV. CDR3 residues: CASSTSTSGETQYF. CDR3 in DNA: TGTGCCAGCAGCACGTCGACTAGCGGGGAGACCCAGTACTTC.

This clone appeared a single time. V is TRBV9 and J is TRBJ1-3; 12 bases line up with TRBD1. Germline V gene data show CDR1 as SGDLS and CDR2 as YYNGEE. The CDR3 extends over 16 amino acids. V trimming: 0 bases; J trimming: 7 bases; junction bases outside the gene matches: 5. CDR3 DNA: TGTGCCAGCAGCGTAGAGGGACAGGGGGCGGGCAACACCATATATTTT. This translates into CASSVEGQGAGNTIYF.

The chain joins TRBV5-1 to TRBJ1-1, with TRBD1 matching 7 bases. The germline V gene encodes CDR1 SGHRS and CDR2 YFSETQ. V trimming: 2 bases; J trimming: 10 bases; junction bases outside the gene matches: 20. The CDR3 runs 17 residues. In nucleotides, the CDR3 is TGCGCCAGCAGCTTTCGGGGAACGACAGGGACTGAAGTTGTAGCTTTCTTT. Its protein product is CASSFRGTTGTEVVAFF.

The genes are TRBV25-1 and TRBJ1-2; D uncertain. Germline V lookup: CDR1 MGHDK, CDR2 SYGVNS. The V and J ends lost 2 bases and 0 bases respectively, with 10 bases between them. CDR3 length: 15 residues. CDR3 amino acids: CASSEGAITNYGYTF. The CDR3 coding sequence is TGTGCCAGCAGTGAAGGAGCCATAACTAACTATGGCTACACCTTC.

The chain couples TRBV7-9 to TRBJ1-3; D is possibly TRBD1 (5 bases). This CDR3 has 14 amino acids. V lost 11 bases and J lost 0, with 14 bases in between. CDR1 is SEHNR, CDR2 FQNEAQ, per germline (reference sequence). The CDR3 DNA reads as TGTGCCGGCCGGGCCGGGGGCTCTGGAAACACCATATATTTT. Amino acid sequence: CAGRAGGSGNTIYF.

The rearrangement joins TRBV2 to TRBJ1-1; TRBD1 is a possible D gene (5 bases). The V end lost 2 bases, the J end lost 3 bases, and 13 bases lay between the germline ends. The CDR3 loop spans 15 amino acids. Germline V gene sequence: CDR1 SNHLY, CDR2 FYNNEI. The DNA of the CDR3 is TGTGCCAGCAGTGAACCCGGACAACCCTACACTGAAGCTTTCTTT. It is translated as CASSEPGQPYTEAFF.

The rearrangement uses TRBV2 and TRBJ2-7, with D possibly TRBD1 on 5 matching bases. V lost 5 bases and J lost 0, with 11 bases in between. The CDR3 loop spans 14 amino acids. Germline V CDR1 and CDR2: SNHLY, FYNNEI. CDR3 protein: CASSPRQSSYEQYF. The CDR3 DNA reads TGTGCCAGCAGTCCCAGACAGAGCTCCTACGAGCAGTACTTC.